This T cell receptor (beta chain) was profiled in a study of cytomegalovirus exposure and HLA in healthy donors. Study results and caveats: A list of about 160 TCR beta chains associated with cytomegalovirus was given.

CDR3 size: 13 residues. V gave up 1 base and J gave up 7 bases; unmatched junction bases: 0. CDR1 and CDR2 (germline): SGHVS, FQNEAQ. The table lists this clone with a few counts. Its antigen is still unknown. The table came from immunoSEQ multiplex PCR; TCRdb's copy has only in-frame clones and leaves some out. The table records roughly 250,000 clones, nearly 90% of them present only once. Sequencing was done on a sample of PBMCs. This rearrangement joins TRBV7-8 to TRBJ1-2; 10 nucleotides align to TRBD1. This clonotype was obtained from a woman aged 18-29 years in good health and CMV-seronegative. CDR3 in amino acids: CASSLGQGAGYTF. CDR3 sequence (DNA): TGTGCCAGCAGCTTAGGACAGGGGGCTGGCTACACCTTC.